The 19 T cell receptor beta chains presented below share a single source sample, sequenced in a study of T-cell memory formation after mild COVID-19. Via MiXCR, TCRdb re-called the 5' RACE reads, giving one row per CDR3 protein. The sample lists roughly 600,000 distinct CDR3 sequences, 15% to 20% seen once, with around 13% in the top ten. The sequencing sample was made of PBMCs or a T cell subset sorted from them (not recorded which). Receptors originate from an adult woman who had mild COVID-19 (a few samples of this study predate the infection). Cell type and time point are not known.

The chain combines TRBV12-3 or TRBV12-4 with TRBJ1-2; no definite D call. Trimming removed 10 bases from V and 2 bases from J, with 26 bases in between. This CDR3 spans 17 amino acids. The CDR3 loop reads CATPASVPAGLNYGYTF. The CDR3 DNA follows: TGTGCCACTCCAGCATCGGTTCCAGCGGGCCTCAACTATGGCTACACCTTC.

The chain recombines TRBV11-2 with TRBJ1-1, with D possibly matching TRBD1 (5 bases). Germline V CDR1 and CDR2: SGHAT, FQNNGV. Trimming took 5 bases from V and 5 from J, leaving 18 bases between them. The CDR3 totals 15 residues. In nucleotides, the CDR3 is TGTGCCAGCAGCCCAGGTTGGCAGGGTGGGACTGAAGCTTTCTTT. It yields the protein CASSPGWQGGTEAFF. Complete variable domain (other parts from reference TRBV11-2 and TRBJ1-1): EAGVAQSPRYKIIEKRQSVAFWCNPISGHATLYWYQQILGQGPKLLIQFQNNGVVDDSQLPKDRFSAERLKGVDSTLKIQPAKLEDSAVYLCASSPGWQGGTEAFFGQGTRLTVV.

The genes are TRBV5-4 and TRBJ2-4; D gene ambiguous. Germline CDR1 and CDR2: SGHNT and YYREEE (reference sequence). With 0 bases removed from V and 7 bases from J, the gap between germline ends came to 8 bases. This CDR3 spans 13 amino acids. The chain's CDR3 is CASSLVGRNIQYF. The CDR3 nucleotides read TGTGCCAGCAGCTTGGTTGGTCGCAACATTCAGTACTTC.

The V call is TRBV29-1, the J call TRBJ2-2; no definite D call. Trimming cost V 6 bases and J 7 bases, with 12 bases left between them. CDR1 SQVTM and CDR2 ANQGSEA come from the germline V gene. The CDR3 spans 12 residues. The CDR3 DNA follows: TGCAGCGTCCGCGACCGTGGCGGGGAGCTGTTTTTT. This encodes CSVRDRGGELFF.

This clonotype was picked up a small number of times. The CDR3 DNA sequence: TGCGCCAGCAGCCAAGATAAATACGGAAACTACGAGCAGTACTTC. Its translation: CASSQDKYGNYEQYF. The rearrangement joins TRBV4-1 to TRBJ2-7, with no clear D. The CDR3 totals 15 residues. The germline V and J ends were trimmed by 0 bases and 3 bases, with 12 bases remaining between them. The V gene's germline CDR1 is MGHRA and CDR2 YSYEKL.

The chain uses TRBV13 and TRBJ2-1, with TRBD1 as a possible D gene (6 bases). Trimming removed 6 bases at V and 7 bases at J, with 10 bases between. Germline V gene sequence: CDR1 PRHDT, CDR2 FYEKMQ (reference sequence). The CDR3 length is 12 residues. The CDR3: CASREQGNEQFF. Written as DNA, the CDR3 is TGTGCCAGCAGGGAACAGGGAAATGAGCAGTTCTTC.

This clonotype has more than one count but fewer than ten. The V gene is TRBV3-1, the J gene TRBJ2-7, with unresolved D. From germline, CDR1 is LGHDT and CDR2 YNNKEL (reference sequence). Trimming took 0 bases from V and 1 from J, leaving 10 bases between them. The CDR3 runs 15 residues. The CDR3 spells CASSQDRSPSYEQYF. CDR3 DNA sequence: TGTGCCAGCAGCCAAGATCGTTCCCCTTCCTACGAGCAGTACTTC.

The chain has TRBV7-6 and TRBJ2-1; unclear D gene. V shed 1 base and J shed 5 bases, with 15 bases lying between them. The CDR3 loop spans 16 amino acids. Germline assignment: CDR1 SGHVS and CDR2 FNYEAQ. DNA of the CDR3: TGTGCCAGCAGCTTAGGGGCTAAGGGCAGAAACAATGAGCAGTTCTTC. As protein: CASSLGAKGRNNEQFF.

The chain is built from TRBV5-1 and TRBJ2-1; D unresolved. CDR1 and CDR2 from the germline V gene are SGHRS and YFSETQ. Trimming cost V 0 bases and J 3 bases, with 13 bases left between them. The CDR3 has 16 amino acids. The CDR3 sequence: CASSLAPGAVYNEQFF. Written as DNA, the CDR3 is TGCGCCAGCAGCTTGGCTCCTGGAGCCGTCTACAATGAGCAGTTCTTC.

This clonotype turned up a few times. CDR3 region: CASSYGRLNTEAFF. As DNA, the CDR3 is TGTGCCAGCAGCTACGGGCGATTGAACACTGAAGCTTTCTTT. The chain links TRBV11-2 to TRBJ1-1; D is uncertain. V dropped 4 bases and J dropped 0 bases, with 9 bases sitting between them. Germline V lookup: CDR1 SGHAT, CDR2 FQNNGV. CDR3 length: 14 amino acids.

As DNA, the CDR3 is TGTGCCAGTGGATCGCTGGGATCAGGTGAAAAACTGTTTTTT. It translates to CASGSLGSGEKLFF. The J gene is TRBJ1-4, the V gene TRBV7-9, with D uncertain. Trimming left V 9 bases short and J 7 bases short, with 18 bases between. The V gene's germline CDR1 is SEHNR and CDR2 FQNEAQ (reference sequence). The CDR3 loop spans 14 amino acids.

This chain links TRBV14 with TRBJ2-1; D call uncertain. The CDR3 spans 14 residues. V was shortened by 4 bases and J by 5 bases, with 12 bases between the two germline ends. CDR1 and CDR2 (germline): SGHDN, FVKESK. DNA of the CDR3: TGTGCCAGCAGCCCGACCCAGAACAACAATGAGCAGTTCTTC. It specifies CASSPTQNNNEQFF.

This clonotype was observed a few times. The V call is TRBV12-3 or TRBV12-4, the J call TRBJ1-1, with D tentatively TRBD1 (5 bases). The CDR3 loop spans 13 amino acids. V dropped 6 bases and J dropped 6 bases, with 14 bases sitting between them. In DNA form, the CDR3 reads TGTGCCAGCAGAGCCCTCGGGGGACCTGAAGCTTTCTTT. Its protein product is CASRALGGPEAFF.

The chain joins TRBV14 to TRBJ2-5; 7 nucleotides match TRBD1. CDR1 SGHDN and CDR2 FVKESK come from the germline V gene. The CDR3 totals 15 residues. Trimming cost V 4 bases and J 5 bases; bases outside gene matches: 10. CDR3 sequence reads: CASSPFPGGMETQYF. The CDR3, as DNA: TGTGCCAGCAGCCCCTTTCCAGGGGGAATGGAGACCCAGTACTTC.

This clonotype was seen many times. The chain combines TRBV5-1 with TRBJ2-2; 11 bases agree with TRBD2. This CDR3 spans 16 amino acids. The germline gives CDR1 SGHRS, CDR2 YFSETQ. The V gene end was trimmed by 1 base and the J gene end by 3 bases; junction bases not matched to a gene: 2. CDR3 residues: CASSLTSGGDTGELFF. The CDR3 coding sequence is TGCGCCAGCAGCTTGACTAGCGGGGGCGACACCGGGGAGCTGTTTTTT. The full variable domain, in which reference TRBV5-1 and TRBJ2-2 provide the parts outside the CDR3, is KAGVTQTPRYLIKTRGQQVTLSCSPISGHRSVSWYQQTPGQGLQFLFEYFSETQRNKGNFPGRFSGRQFSNSRSEMNVSTLELGDSALYLCASSLTSGGDTGELFFGEGSRLTVL.

This clonotype was found a few times. The V call is TRBV3-1, the J call TRBJ2-3; no clear D gene. V was pared by 2 bases and J by 4 bases, with 7 bases between. Germline V lookup: CDR1 LGHDT, CDR2 YNNKEL (reference sequence). The CDR3 is 13 residues long. The CDR3 loop is CASSQFPPDTQYF. In DNA, the CDR3 is TGTGCCAGCAGCCAATTCCCTCCAGATACGCAGTATTTT.

This clonotype has at least ten counts. The V gene is TRBV9, the J gene TRBJ1-4, with 7 positions matching TRBD1. Germline V gene data show CDR1 as SGDLS and CDR2 as YYNGEE. The CDR3 spans 15 residues. The V and J ends lost 1 base and 4 bases, in that order; junction bases with no gene match: 4. DNA for the CDR3: TGTGCCAGCAGCGTACTCACAGGGGTTAATGAAAAACTGTTTTTT. This gives the protein CASSVLTGVNEKLFF. Combining the CDR3 with reference TRBV9 and TRBJ1-4 gives the whole variable domain DSGVTQTPKHLITATGQRVTLRCSPRSGDLSVYWYQQSLDQGLQFLIQYYNGEERAKGNILERFSAQQFPDLHSELNLSSLELGDSALYFCASSVLTGVNEKLFFGSGTQLSVL.

The CDR3 nucleotides are TGTGCCAGCAGTGAATACAGGGGGCGGTGGGTGAGCGAGCAGTACTTC. Protein product: CASSEYRGRWVSEQYF. The chain couples TRBV6-1 to TRBJ2-7; 9 nucleotides match TRBD1. The germline V gene has CDR1 MNHNS and CDR2 SASEGT. Trimming cost V 2 bases and J 6 bases; bases outside gene matches: 11. The CDR3 spans 16 residues.

This chain uses TRBV18 with TRBJ2-5; TRBD1 or TRBD2 may be the D gene (5 bases each). V was pared by 3 bases and J by 3 bases, with 11 bases between. The CDR3 extends over 14 amino acids. Per the germline V gene, CDR1 is KGHSH and CDR2 is LQKENI. The chain's CDR3 is CASSPLRGEETQYF. CDR3 coding DNA: TGTGCCAGCTCACCTCTAAGGGGAGAAGAGACCCAGTACTTC. The full variable domain, completed using reference TRBV18 and TRBJ2-5, is NAGVMQNPRHLVRRRGQEARLRCSPMKGHSHVYWYRQLPEEGLKFMVYLQKENIIDESGMPKERFSAEFPKEGPSILRIQQVVRGDSAAYFCASSPLRGEETQYFGPGTRLLVL.